Listed below are T cell receptor beta chains from one sample, sequenced in a study of control samples from healthy donors and cancer patients. TCRdb's copy holds only in-frame clones and misses some; the assay was immunoSEQ multiplex PCR. The sample lists about 110,000 clones; around nine tenths were seen once. Sequencing was done on a sample of blood. These receptors were obtained from a human donor in good health. The donor label of this sample is uncertain. Both conserved end residues are part of each CDR3. A D gene is named only where the DNA matches it firmly. For some rows the clone size is stated as once, few or many, or as a class when expanded; others skip it.

D	size	V	J	DNA	CDR3
TRBD2	-	TRBV18	TRBJ2-3	TGTGCCAGCTCTCCGCAAAGCGGGGGGGCCCCGGATACGCAGTATTTT	CASSPQSGGAPDTQYF
-	-	TRBV4-2	TRBJ2-6	TGTGCCAGCAGCCAAGATGGCAACCCCAACTCTGGGGCCAACGTCCTGACTTTC	CASSQDGNPNSGANVLTF
-	-	TRBV30	TRBJ2-5	TGTGCCTGGAGTCCCGGGGGACTGGCCCAAGAGACCCAGTACTTC	CAWSPGGLAQETQYF
TRBD2	-	TRBV7-9	TRBJ2-2	TGTGCCAGCAGCGTCGGGGGGGCTGGCGGGGAGCTGTTTTTT	CASSVGGAGGELFF
TRBD1	-	TRBV10-3	TRBJ1-5	TGTGCCATCAGGGACAGGGCCAATCAGCCCCAGCATTTT	CAIRDRANQPQHF
-	-	TRBV6-6	TRBJ2-7	TGTGCCAGCAGTTCAGGGTATCACGAGCAGTACTTC	CASSSGYHEQYF
TRBD1	-	TRBV19	TRBJ2-1	TGTGCCAGTAGTATGGGGGGACAGGTGGGTGAGCAGTTCTTC	CASSMGGQVGEQFF
-	-	TRBV5-1	TRBJ2-5	TGCGCCAGCAGCCTCCTGGGACGACTCCAAGAGACCCAGTACTTC	CASSLLGRLQETQYF
-	-	TRBV6-2/TRBV6-3	TRBJ1-4	TGTGCCAGCAGTTACTCGGGGCGGATTGATGAAAAACTGTTTTTT	CASSYSGRIDEKLFF
-	-	TRBV11-2	TRBJ1-1	TGTGCCAGCAGCTCCATACTATACAGGGCTGAAGCTTTCTTT	CASSSILYRAEAFF
TRBD1	once	TRBV2	TRBJ1-5	TGTGCCAGCAGTGGAGGACAGGTTAGCAATCAGCCCCAGCATTTT	CASSGGQVSNQPQHF
TRBD1	-	TRBV5-1	TRBJ2-1	TGCGCCAGCAGGTGGGGACAGTCCTCCTACAATGAGCAGTTCTTC	CASRWGQSSYNEQFF
-	-	TRBV28	TRBJ1-5	TGTGCCACTGGCGTCGGGTTTCAGCCCCAGCATTTT	CATGVGFQPQHF
-	-	TRBV6-6	TRBJ2-7	TGTGCCAGCAGTTACTCGATCGTACAGAACTACGAGCAGTACTTC	CASSYSIVQNYEQYF
TRBD1	-	TRBV28	TRBJ1-6	TGTGCCAGCAGACCTACAGGGGTCTATAATTCACCCCTCCACTTT	CASRPTGVYNSPLHF
-	-	TRBV5-5	TRBJ1-3	TGTGCCAGCAGCCTACAGACCTTAAAAAGCTCTGGAAACACCATATATTTT	CASSLQTLKSSGNTIYF
-	-	TRBV18	TRBJ1-1	TGTGCCAGCTCACCACAGGCGGGCGCGCATGAAGCTTTCTTT	CASSPQAGAHEAFF
TRBD1	-	TRBV3-1/TRBV3-2	TRBJ1-4	TGTGCCAGCAGCCAAGTGGGGACAGGGTCAACTAATGAAAAACTGTTTTTT	CASSQVGTGSTNEKLFF
-	-	TRBV20-1	TRBJ2-1	TGCAGTGCTAATCGGTACAATGAGCAGTTCTTC	CSANRYNEQFF
-	-	TRBV6-1	TRBJ2-1	TGTGCCAGCAGTGAAGCGGGTACCAACTACAATGAGCAGTTCTTC	CASSEAGTNYNEQFF
TRBD1	-	TRBV6-5	TRBJ1-4	TGTGCCAGCAGTCCAGGGGGCTGGACTAATGAAAAACTGTTTTTT	CASSPGGWTNEKLFF
-	few	TRBV10-1	TRBJ1-1	TGCGCCAGCAGTGACAGCATGAACACTGAAGCTTTCTTT	CASSDSMNTEAFF
TRBD2	-	TRBV11-2	TRBJ2-1	TGTGCCAGCAGCACGACCGGGACTAGACTGGCGAATGAGCAGTTCTTC	CASSTTGTRLANEQFF
TRBD2	once	TRBV6-4	TRBJ2-5	TGTGCCCTACCTAGAGGGCGGGGGGAGACCCAGTACTTC	CALPRGRGETQYF
TRBD2	-	TRBV18	TRBJ2-3	TGTGCCAGCTCACCGGGGGGACTAGCGGGCACTAGCACAGATACGCAGTATTTT	CASSPGGLAGTSTDTQYF
TRBD1	-	TRBV18	TRBJ1-5	TGTGCCAGCTCACCAGGACAGGGGGGTAATCAGCCCCAGCATTTT	CASSPGQGGNQPQHF
TRBD1	once	TRBV7-9	TRBJ1-2	TGTGCCAGCAGCTCGATCCGGGACAGGAAAGACTATGGCTACACCTTC	CASSSIRDRKDYGYTF
-	-	TRBV5-5	TRBJ2-7	TGTGCCAGCAGCCGCCTCAGGACCTACGAGCAGTACTTC	CASSRLRTYEQYF
TRBD1	-	TRBV5-1	TRBJ1-1	TGCGCCAGCAGCTCGCCTGAGCGCAGGGGGAGGGACACTGAAGCTTTCTTT	CASSSPERRGRDTEAFF
TRBD1	-	TRBV7-9	TRBJ2-7	TGTGCCAGCAGCTTAGACAGGGGGAGATACGAGCAGTACTTC	CASSLDRGRYEQYF
-	-	TRBV5-1	TRBJ2-3	TGCGCCAGCAGCTCACGGGACGGGGCAGATACGCAGTATTTT	CASSSRDGADTQYF
-	-	TRBV10-3	TRBJ1-1	TGTGCCATCAGTGAAACGGCTGAAGCTTTCTTT	CAISETAEAFF
-	-	TRBV29-1	TRBJ1-2	TGCAGCGTACAGGTATTCGCAGACTATGGCTACACCTTC	CSVQVFADYGYTF
TRBD1	-	TRBV7-3	TRBJ2-2	TGTGCCAGCAGCATACCGGGACAGGGAGGAGGTGGGGAGCTGTTTTTT	CASSIPGQGGGGELFF
TRBD1	-	TRBV19	TRBJ1-2	TGTGCCAGCTCTCCCGGAGGCAGGGGGAATGGCTACACCTTC	CASSPGGRGNGYTF